This is a list of T cell receptor beta chains from one sample in a study of blood T cells in healthy people across ages. From the 5' RACE reads, TCRdb called clonotypes with MiXCR, one entry per CDR3 protein. This table holds approximately 700,000 distinct CDR3 sequences, less than 40% found once. Specimen: blood. These receptors originate from an elderly woman in good health. CDR3s leave out the opening cysteine and the closing phenylalanine or tryptophan. Fields, in order: V gene, clone size, J gene, CDR3 protein. Clone size is stated in some rows and not others, as once, few, many or a class when expanded.

>TRBV4-3|few|TRBJ1-6
ASSQGWELGSPLH
>TRBV10-3|many|TRBJ1-1
AIGQATLGTEAF
>TRBV30|NA|TRBJ2-1
ACSSGGPNEQF
>TRBV29-1|medium-sized|TRBJ2-7
SVDTGFVDEQY
>TRBV14|few|TRBJ1-1
ASSPRLVWDTEAF
>TRBV19|NA|TRBJ2-1
ASSLTRGGREQF
>TRBV5-1|NA|TRBJ1-2
ASSQGISGYT
>TRBV20-1|NA|TRBJ1-1
SAGTGGFLNTEAF
>TRBV30|NA|TRBJ1-2
AWSLDRGQTGYT
>TRBV7-2|many|TRBJ2-7
ASSLAGQGAPYEQY
>TRBV3-1|NA|TRBJ1-1
ASSQVVQTGPAAEAF
>TRBV5-1|once|TRBJ1-1
ASSLESNTEAF
>TRBV5-1|few|TRBJ1-4
ASSRGTVATNEKLF
>TRBV5-1|NA|TRBJ2-5
ASSLAATPRETQY
>TRBV12-3/TRBV12-4|NA|TRBJ2-3
ASTPSGGRADTQY
>TRBV12-3/TRBV12-4|NA|TRBJ2-3
ASSLRGDVQY